The clone carrying this T cell receptor beta chain was seen more than once but under ten times. Its antigen is currently unknown. These data belong to a study of CD8 T cells in ankylosing spondylitis. TCRdb called the 5' RACE reads again in MiXCR, with one record for every CDR3 protein. Of around 490,000 distinct CDR3 sequences listed, approximately 5% are singletons. General study findings and limits: Ankylosing spondylitis blood appeared to be characterized by a TCR beta motif of eight highly homologous variants.

This TCR derives from a male donor with ankylosing spondylitis. The sequencing input was blood, either unsorted or a sorted T cell fraction (not recorded which).

This CDR3 is CSATGGFTDTQYF. CDR3 bases: TGCAGTGCTACCGGGGGTTTCACAGATACGCAGTATTTT. The chain is built from TRBV20-1 and TRBJ2-3; perhaps TRBD2 as D (6 bases). V shed 4 bases and J shed 2 bases, with 10 bases lying between them. CDR3 length equals 13 residues. The V gene's germline CDR1 is DFQATT and CDR2 SNEGSKA (reference sequence).